This entry describes one T cell receptor beta chain. Its antigen remains undetermined. No much larger clonotype is one base removed from it; base qualities were not supplied. The data were obtained in a study of CD8+CD57+ T cells in acquired aplastic anemia (dated by TCRdb to about 2018). Background for the entire study: DNA extracted from sorted CD4+ and CD8+ cells had a mean of roughly 3 ug, with a range of roughly 0.18 to 27.4 ug. Overall study results and their limits: Roughly 30 CD8+ CDR3 sequences were shared between patients and controls but appeared highly expressed in patients and within their immunodominant clones. CD8+ Simpson's diversity did not differ significantly between patients and healthy controls (P=0.060).

Genomic DNA was used as template for profiling of TCR beta VDJ combinations and CDR3 sequences. TCR repertoire sequencing was run on an Illumina HiSeq 2000. Per the source publication's procedure: Repertoires were assessed using TRBV/TRBJ rearrangement plots, CDR3 size and DJ length profiles, and Simpson's diversity index. The most abundant DNA sequence in the deep sequencing data was taken as the immunodominant clone. CDR3 amino acid sequences were checked for sharing between subjects and were compared against published repertoires and the VDJdb database. The raw public data were reprocessed by TCRdb itself: fastp quality trimming at Q25, MiXCR clonotype calling, in-frame beta chains only. Each entry is one CDR3 protein sequence, shown with its most common DNA and genes. The V and J calls were determined by TCRdb, not by the authors. Present in this sample are 150,000 to 200,000 distinct CDR3 sequences, over 60% of which were seen just once. The top ten clones comprise 40% to 55% of the sample.

Its CDR3 holds 12 amino acids, cysteine through phenylalanine. Only the CDR3 portion is preserved as DNA: 36 bases, with reading frame beginning at the first base. Between the V and J ends, shortened by 2 bases and 5 bases respectively, the junction contains 9 bases. The germline V gene encodes CDR1 DFQATT and CDR2 SNEGSKA (reference sequence). In the study, sorted CD4+ and CD8+ blood T cells from patients with severe aplastic anemia and from healthy subjects underwent deep sequencing of TCR repertoires. Ficoll-Paque density gradient centrifugation was used to isolate peripheral blood mononuclear cells. CD4+ and CD8+ T cells were sorted by FACS or magnetic beads before DNA extraction.

This TCR came from a human donor with severe aplastic anemia or a healthy control (not recorded which). The chain joins TRBV20-1 to TRBJ2-5; the D segment could be TRBD1, given 5 matching bases. The source material was sorted CD4+, CD8+, or CD8+CD57+ T cells (not recorded which) from PBMCs. The CDR3: CSARPTEETQYF. The DNA sequence is as follows: TGCAGTGCTAGACCGACAGAGGAGACCCAGTACTTC.